This T cell receptor (beta chain) was captured in a study of Graves' ophthalmopathy and Graves' hyperthyroidism. Using RNA transcripts, the TCR beta CDR3 regions were amplified. First-round RT-PCR with HTBI primers preceded a second-round multiplex PCR. TCRdb ran MiXCR on the multiplex PCR reads and lists one entry per CDR3 protein. Here the sample spans some 520,000 distinct CDR3 sequences, approximately 14% being singletons. The diagnostic workup employed clinical symptoms, serum thyroxine, TRAb, thyroid ultrasound and orbital computed tomography. This clonotype originated in a woman aged 25 to 45 with Graves' ophthalmopathy. Sequencing was carried out using blood.

In DNA, the CDR3 is TGTGCCAGCAGCTTAGAAAAACGACAGGGGGGCTACACCTTC. This encodes CASSLEKRQGGYTF. This chain connects TRBV7-9 to TRBJ1-2, with 8 bases lining up with TRBD1. V lost 1 base to trimming and J lost 8 bases; unmatched junction nucleotides: 6. This CDR3 comprises 14 residues. Germline V gives CDR1 SEHNR, CDR2 FQNEAQ (reference sequence).